Listed below are T cell receptor beta chains from one sample, sequenced in a study of identical twins. TCRdb reprocessed the 5' RACE reads with MiXCR, giving one entry per CDR3 protein. The table records 450,000 to 500,000 distinct CDR3 sequences, over 11% of them present only once. These data also formed part of another study, on yellow fever vaccine responses in identical twins.

Material for sequencing was CD4+ T cells sorted from blood. Source of these receptors: a woman between 18 and 29 years old in good health. The CDR3 runs from the conserved cysteine through the conserved F or W. A D gene is named only where the DNA matches it firmly. The listing skips clone size in some rows; elsewhere it reads once, few, many or a size class.

. | few | TRBJ2-7 | TRBV21-1 | TGTGCCAGCAGCGCCTCCGGGACTCCGGGACTAGCGGGAGGTGGCGAGCAGTACTTC | CASSASGTPGLAGGGEQYF
. | few | TRBJ2-4 | TRBV19 | TGTGCCAGTAGTATGGGGCAGAAAGAGGACATTCAGTACTTC | CASSMGQKEDIQYF
. | . | TRBJ2-5 | TRBV5-1 | TGCGCCAGCAGCTGGGACACAGGGTATGGGGAGACCCAGTACTTC | CASSWDTGYGETQYF
. | . | TRBJ2-2 | TRBV6-5 | TGTGCCAGCAGTTGGGGATCGAACACCGGGGAGCTGTTTTTT | CASSWGSNTGELFF
. | few | TRBJ2-7 | TRBV20-1 | TGCAGTGCTAGAGAAAGAGTACCTCACGAGCAGTACTTC | CSARERVPHEQYF
. | many | TRBJ2-7 | TRBV6-1 | TGTGCCAGCTCCCGCGGGGCGACCTACGAGCAGTACTTC | CASSRGATYEQYF
. | few | TRBJ1-1 | TRBV6-6 | TGTGCCAGCAGTTACGGGTTCACTGAAGCTTTCTTT | CASSYGFTEAFF
TRBD2 | many | TRBJ2-4 | TRBV4-1 | TGCGCCAGCAGCCCGACCGGGGGGGGACTAACAATTGACATTCAGTACTTC | CASSPTGGGLTIDIQYF
. | few | TRBJ1-1 | TRBV20-1 | TGCAGTGCTAGTTGGGGAAGGGGCACTGAAGCTTTCTTT | CSASWGRGTEAFF
. | . | TRBJ2-2 | TRBV5-1 | TGCGCCAGCATGGGGGCCGGGGAGCTGTTTTTT | CASMGAGELFF
TRBD1 | . | TRBJ2-1 | TRBV6-2/TRBV6-3 | TGTGCCAGCAGGAACCCTCCTACAGGGGAACAGTTCTTC | CASRNPPTGEQFF
TRBD1 | . | TRBJ1-1 | TRBV11-2 | TGTGCCAGCAGCTTAAGAGGACAGGTGAACACTGAAGCTTTCTTT | CASSLRGQVNTEAFF
. | few | TRBJ2-7 | TRBV6-1 | TGTGCCAGCAGTGGCCGGCGTGGCTACGAGCAGTACTTC | CASSGRRGYEQYF
. | . | TRBJ2-7 | TRBV12-3/TRBV12-4 | TGTGCCAGCAGTCCCGCAGGGTGGGGTTACGAGCAGTACTTC | CASSPAGWGYEQYF
TRBD2 | many | TRBJ2-7 | TRBV4-2 | TGTGCCAGCAGCCAAGGGCTAGCGGGCGACGAGCAGTACTTC | CASSQGLAGDEQYF
. | many | TRBJ2-5 | TRBV28 | TGTGCCAGCAGTTCCGGGACCCAGTACTTC | CASSSGTQYF
TRBD2 | . | TRBJ2-1 | TRBV4-1 | TGCGCCAGCAGCCAAGCGGGAGCGGGGGGGAATGAGCAGTTCTTC | CASSQAGAGGNEQFF
TRBD2 | . | TRBJ2-1 | TRBV11-2 | TGTGCCAGCGGACTAGCGGGTCACAATGAGCAGTTCTTC | CASGLAGHNEQFF
TRBD2 | few | TRBJ2-4 | TRBV28 | TGTGCCATCTCGGGACTAGCGGATGGCATTCAGTACTTC | CAISGLADGIQYF
. | . | TRBJ2-2 | TRBV9 | TGTGCCAGCAGCGTATCGAACACCGGGGAGCTGTTTTTT | CASSVSNTGELFF
. | . | TRBJ2-4 | TRBV20-1 | TGCAGTGCTAGGACCCCTCGGAACATTCAGTACTTC | CSARTPRNIQYF
. | . | TRBJ2-1 | TRBV11-2 | TGTGCCAGCAGCCAGCCGGGACGGTCCTACAATGAGCAGTTCTTC | CASSQPGRSYNEQFF
TRBD2 | . | TRBJ2-7 | TRBV28 | TGTGCCAGCACCACTGGGGGGGGGGACGAGCAGTACTTC | CASTTGGGDEQYF
. | many | TRBJ2-7 | TRBV5-1 | TGCGCCAGCAGCTTGGTAGGGCCCTCCTACGAGCAGTACTTC | CASSLVGPSYEQYF
. | . | TRBJ1-3 | TRBV19 | TGTGCCAGGAAGACAGTTGACTCTGGAAACACCATATATTTT | CARKTVDSGNTIYF
TRBD2 | . | TRBJ2-1 | TRBV5-1 | TGCGCCAGCAACCCGACTAGCGGGGGGAGCGATGAGCAGTTCTTC | CASNPTSGGSDEQFF
. | few | TRBJ2-5 | TRBV5-1 | TGCGCCAGCAGCCCCCAACCGTTAGGGGGAGAGACCCAGTACTTC | CASSPQPLGGETQYF
. | few | TRBJ1-2 | TRBV6-5 | TGTGCCAGCAGTTACTATCAAGGGAGGTATGGCTACACCTTC | CASSYYQGRYGYTF
. | many | TRBJ2-3 | TRBV5-1 | TGCGCCAGCAGCGCGGACTTACTCACAGATACGCAGTATTTT | CASSADLLTDTQYF
. | . | TRBJ2-5 | TRBV7-2 | TGTGCCAGCAGGAGGGTTCTTCAAGAGACCCAGTACTTC | CASRRVLQETQYF
TRBD2 | . | TRBJ2-7 | TRBV2 | TGTGCCAGCAGCCAAACCGGGACTAGAGAATACGAGCAGTACTTC | CASSQTGTREYEQYF
. | few | TRBJ2-5 | TRBV20-1 | TGCAGTGCTAGACCGACCCAGGGCCGGGAGACCCAGTACTTC | CSARPTQGRETQYF
. | . | TRBJ1-5 | TRBV20-1 | TGCAGTGCTAGAGAGATACAGGGTCCCAATCAGCCCCAGCATTTT | CSAREIQGPNQPQHF
. | . | TRBJ2-5 | TRBV5-1 | TGCGCCAGCAGCACGACAGTTCTCGCCCCAGAGACCCAGTACTTC | CASSTTVLAPETQYF
. | few | TRBJ2-3 | TRBV29-1 | TGCAGCGTTAAACGGGGCACAGATACGCAGTATTTT | CSVKRGTDTQYF
TRBD2 | . | TRBJ2-3 | TRBV5-1 | TGCGCCAGCAGCTTGGAGGCTAGCGGGATGGGGATAGGGACGCAGTATTTT | CASSLEASGMGIGTQYF
TRBD2 | . | TRBJ2-2 | TRBV11-1 | TGTGCCAGCAGCCCTAAACAGGGACTAGCGGGATCAGGCGGGGAGCTGTTTTTT | CASSPKQGLAGSGGELFF
. | . | TRBJ2-5 | TRBV20-1 | TGCAGTGCTGGTTGCGTCAGCCAAGAGACCCAGTACTTC | CSAGCVSQETQYF
. | . | TRBJ2-3 | TRBV30 | TGTGCCTGGAGGAACCCCGATACGCAGTATTTT | CAWRNPDTQYF
TRBD1 | . | TRBJ2-1 | TRBV7-2 | TGTGCCAGCAGCTTAGGACAGGGCCGGAACTCCTACAATGAGCAGTTCTTC | CASSLGQGRNSYNEQFF
. | . | TRBJ2-5 | TRBV20-1 | TGCAGTGCCAGCGGAGACCAAGAGACCCAGTACTTC | CSASGDQETQYF
. | many | TRBJ2-7 | TRBV20-1 | TGCAGTGCTAGAAAACTTAACGAGCAGTACTTC | CSARKLNEQYF
TRBD2 | few | TRBJ2-7 | TRBV3-1 | TGTGCCAGCAGCCAAGTAGCGGGGGGGCTCTACGAGCAGTACTTC | CASSQVAGGLYEQYF
. | few | TRBJ2-3 | TRBV5-1 | TGCGCCAGCGGAAATACAGGAGTTAACACAGATACGCAGTATTTT | CASGNTGVNTDTQYF
. | . | TRBJ2-7 | TRBV20-1 | TGCAGTGCTAGGGTTAGTCCGTACGAGCAGTACTTC | CSARVSPYEQYF
. | . | TRBJ2-1 | TRBV20-1 | TGCAGTGCTCCCCGGAGTGAGTCGGATGAGCAGTTCTTC | CSAPRSESDEQFF
. | . | TRBJ2-2 | TRBV25-1 | TGTGCCAGCAATGGACGGTACACCGGGGAGCTGTTTTTT | CASNGRYTGELFF
TRBD2 | few | TRBJ2-5 | TRBV6-5 | TGTGCCAGCAGTTACCGGGCTAGCGGGAGCGTAGTAGACCAGTACTTC | CASSYRASGSVVDQYF
. | . | TRBJ2-3 | TRBV30 | TGTGCCTGGAGTGTATTAGCCACAGATACGCAGTATTTT | CAWSVLATDTQYF
. | many | TRBJ2-3 | TRBV20-1 | TGCAGTGCTACTAACAGCACAGATACGCAGTATTTT | CSATNSTDTQYF
TRBD1 | many | TRBJ2-7 | TRBV29-1 | TGCAGCGTTGTGAAAAGAAGGACAGGCTCCTACGAGCAGTACTTC | CSVVKRRTGSYEQYF
. | . | TRBJ2-3 | TRBV6-5 | TGTGCCAGCAGTTACTCCATAGGTCTCTTCACAGATACGCAGTATTTT | CASSYSIGLFTDTQYF
. | many | TRBJ2-1 | TRBV5-1 | TGCGCCAGCGCCGATTCGGTGTTTATATCGAATGAGCAGTTCTTC | CASADSVFISNEQFF
. | few | TRBJ2-7 | TRBV18 | TGTGCCAGCTCACTCAAGGACCACTCAGGGGGGGTCGAGCAGTACTTC | CASSLKDHSGGVEQYF
. | . | TRBJ2-2 | TRBV9 | TGTGCCAGCAGCGTAGTAGTGGGGAACACCGGGGAGCTGTTTTTT | CASSVVVGNTGELFF
TRBD1 | . | TRBJ1-1 | TRBV5-5 | TGTGCCAGCAGCTTGGCCCCAGGGGGGAACACTGAAGCTTTCTTT | CASSLAPGGNTEAFF
. | . | TRBJ1-1 | TRBV18 | TGTGCCAGCTCACCACCTGGGTCAAAGAGCACTGAAGCTTTCTTT | CASSPPGSKSTEAFF